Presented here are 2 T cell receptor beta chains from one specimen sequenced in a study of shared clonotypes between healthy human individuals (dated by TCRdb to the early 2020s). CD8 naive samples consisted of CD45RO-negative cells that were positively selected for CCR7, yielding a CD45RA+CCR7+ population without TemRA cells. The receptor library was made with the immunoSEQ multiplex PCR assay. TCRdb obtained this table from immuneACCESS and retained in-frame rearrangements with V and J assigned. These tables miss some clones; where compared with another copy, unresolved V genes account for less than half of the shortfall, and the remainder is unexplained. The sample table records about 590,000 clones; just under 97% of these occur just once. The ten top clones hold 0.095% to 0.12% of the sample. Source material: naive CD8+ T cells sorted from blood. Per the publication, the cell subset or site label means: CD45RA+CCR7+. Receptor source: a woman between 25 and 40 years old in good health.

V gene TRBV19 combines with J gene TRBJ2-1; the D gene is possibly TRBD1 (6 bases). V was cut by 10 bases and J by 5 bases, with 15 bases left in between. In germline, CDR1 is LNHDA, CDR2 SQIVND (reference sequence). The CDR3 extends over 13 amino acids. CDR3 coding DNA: TGTGCCATATCGACAGGTTCCCACAATGAGCAGTTCTTC. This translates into CAISTGSHNEQFF.

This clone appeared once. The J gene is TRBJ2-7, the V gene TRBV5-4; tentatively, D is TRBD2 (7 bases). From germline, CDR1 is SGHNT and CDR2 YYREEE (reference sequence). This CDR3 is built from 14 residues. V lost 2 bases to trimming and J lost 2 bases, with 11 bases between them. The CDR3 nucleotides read TGTGCCAGCAGCTTAAGGGGGGGGACCTACGAGCAGTACTTC. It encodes CASSLRGGTYEQYF.